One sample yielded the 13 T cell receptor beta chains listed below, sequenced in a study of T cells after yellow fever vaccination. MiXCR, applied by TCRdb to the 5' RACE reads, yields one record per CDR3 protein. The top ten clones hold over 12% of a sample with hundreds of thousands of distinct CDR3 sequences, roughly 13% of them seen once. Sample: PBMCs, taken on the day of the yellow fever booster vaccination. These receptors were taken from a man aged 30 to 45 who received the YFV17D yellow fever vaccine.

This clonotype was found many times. CDR3 in DNA: TGCGCCAGCAGTGAAGCAGGAAACACTGAAGCTTTCTTT. This encodes CASSEAGNTEAFF. The chain has TRBV10-2 and TRBJ1-1; no clear D gene. Trimming took off 3 bases at V and 2 bases at J, with 7 bases between the two ends. The CDR3 totals 13 residues. The germline V gene encodes CDR1 WSHSY and CDR2 SAAADI.

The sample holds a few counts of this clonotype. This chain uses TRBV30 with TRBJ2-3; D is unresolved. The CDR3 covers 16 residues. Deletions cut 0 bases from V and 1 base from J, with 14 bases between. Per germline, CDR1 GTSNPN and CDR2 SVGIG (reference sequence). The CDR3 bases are TGTGCCTGGAGTGTAGCGACTGCCCCTGGCACAGATACGCAGTATTTT. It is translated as CAWSVATAPGTDTQYF.

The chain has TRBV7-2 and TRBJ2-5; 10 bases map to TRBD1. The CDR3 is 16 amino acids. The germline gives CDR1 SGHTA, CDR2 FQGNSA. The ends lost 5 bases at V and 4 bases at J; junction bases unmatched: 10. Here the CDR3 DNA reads TGTGCCAGCAGCCCACCCGGCGGGACAGGGGTAGAGACCCAGTACTTC. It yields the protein CASSPPGGTGVETQYF. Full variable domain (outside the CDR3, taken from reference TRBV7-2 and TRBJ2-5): GAGVSQSPSNKVTEKGKDVELRCDPISGHTALYWYRQSLGQGLEFLIYFQGNSAPDKSGLPSDRFSAERTGGSVSTLTIQRTQQEDSAVYLCASSPPGGTGVETQYFGPGTRLLVL.

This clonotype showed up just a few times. The CDR3 reads CATSRDGVGVNEQYF. CDR3 coding DNA: TGTGCCACCAGCAGAGATGGAGTGGGGGTCAACGAGCAGTACTTC. This chain uses TRBV15 with TRBJ2-7; D is possibly TRBD1 or TRBD2 (5 bases each). CDR3 length: 15 amino acids. V was trimmed by 0 bases and J by 5 bases, leaving 14 bases between them. The germline V gene encodes CDR1 LNHNV and CDR2 YYDKDF (reference sequence).

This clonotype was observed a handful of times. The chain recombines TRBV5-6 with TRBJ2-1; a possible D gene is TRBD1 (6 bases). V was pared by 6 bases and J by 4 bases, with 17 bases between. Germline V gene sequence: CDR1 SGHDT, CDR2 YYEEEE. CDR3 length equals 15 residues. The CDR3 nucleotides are TGTGCCAGCATGCCACCGGGACAACATTACAATGAGCAGTTCTTC. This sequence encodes CASMPPGQHYNEQFF.

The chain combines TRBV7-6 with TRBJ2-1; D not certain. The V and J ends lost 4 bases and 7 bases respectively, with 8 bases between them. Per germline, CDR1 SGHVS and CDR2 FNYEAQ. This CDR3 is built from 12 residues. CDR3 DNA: TGTGCCAGCAGCTGGACGGAAAATGAGCAGTTCTTC. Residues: CASSWTENEQFF.

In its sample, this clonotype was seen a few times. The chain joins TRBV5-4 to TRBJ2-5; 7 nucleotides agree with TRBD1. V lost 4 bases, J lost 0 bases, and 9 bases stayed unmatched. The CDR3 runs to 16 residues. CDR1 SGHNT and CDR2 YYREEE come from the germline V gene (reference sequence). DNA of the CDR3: TGTGCCAGCAGCCTGTGGACAGGATCCTACCAAGAGACCCAGTACTTC. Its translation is CASSLWTGSYQETQYF.

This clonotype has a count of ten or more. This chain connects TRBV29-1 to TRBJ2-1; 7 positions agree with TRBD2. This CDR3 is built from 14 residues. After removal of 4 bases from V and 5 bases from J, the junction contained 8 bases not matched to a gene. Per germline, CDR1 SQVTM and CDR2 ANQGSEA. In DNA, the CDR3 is TGCAGCGTTGTCGCGGGAGACGGGAACAATGAGCAGTTCTTC. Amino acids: CSVVAGDGNNEQFF.

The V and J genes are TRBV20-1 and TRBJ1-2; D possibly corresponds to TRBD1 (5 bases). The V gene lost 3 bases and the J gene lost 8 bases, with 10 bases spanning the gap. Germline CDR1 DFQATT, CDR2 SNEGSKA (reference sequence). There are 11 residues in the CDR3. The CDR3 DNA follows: TGCAGTGCTAGGGGGCAGGGAGGCTACACCTTC. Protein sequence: CSARGQGGYTF.

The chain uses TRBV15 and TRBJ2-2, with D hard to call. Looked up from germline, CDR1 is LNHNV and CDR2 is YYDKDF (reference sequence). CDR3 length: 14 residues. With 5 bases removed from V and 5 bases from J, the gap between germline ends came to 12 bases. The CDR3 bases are TGTGCCACCAGCCCCCGGAATCCGACCGGGGAGCTGTTTTTT. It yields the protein CATSPRNPTGELFF.

The CDR3 protein is CASLGYNEQFF. The CDR3 nucleotides are TGTGCCAGCCTCGGGTACAATGAGCAGTTCTTC. The gene calls are TRBV2 and TRBJ2-1; D uncertain. Trimming shortened V by 8 bases and J by 4 bases, and 6 bases separated the two germline ends. The length of the CDR3 is 11 residues. In germline, CDR1 is SNHLY, CDR2 FYNNEI.

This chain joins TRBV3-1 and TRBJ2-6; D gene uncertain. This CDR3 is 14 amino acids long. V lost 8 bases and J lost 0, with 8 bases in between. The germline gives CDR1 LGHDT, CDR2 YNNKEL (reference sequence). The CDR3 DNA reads TGTGCCAGCGCTCAGAGCTCTGGGGCCAACGTCCTGACTTTC. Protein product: CASAQSSGANVLTF.

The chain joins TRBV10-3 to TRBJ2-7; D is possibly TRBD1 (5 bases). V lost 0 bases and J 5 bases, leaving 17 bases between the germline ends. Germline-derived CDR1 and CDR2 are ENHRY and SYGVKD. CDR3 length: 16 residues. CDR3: CAISESMVGVSNEQYF. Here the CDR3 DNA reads TGTGCCATCAGTGAGTCGATGGTAGGGGTTTCCAACGAGCAGTACTTC.